These 13 T cell receptor beta chains came from one sample sequenced in a study of Ad26.COV2.S vaccination and SARS-CoV-2 variants. The treatment here: approximately 18 received Ad26.COV2.S at low or high dose, single or two shots; 5 received placebo; per-sample allocation not given. Each sample was drawn 63 days after the first injection (of vaccine or placebo). Data came from immunoSEQ multiplex PCR; TCRdb stores just in-frame clones and leaves some out. Seen here are about 680,000 clones, about 89% observed once, and the top ten hold nearly 1.5%. The sequencing used peripheral blood, collected in a trial of Ad26.COV2.S vaccine versus placebo. Receptors were obtained from a person aged 18-60 years who received the Ad26.COV2.S COVID-19 vaccine or a placebo.

The CDR3 bases are TGCGCCAGCAGCTTGCTCGGACAGGGTGGCACCGGGGAGCTGTTTTTT. Its translation is CASSLLGQGGTGELFF. The chain combines TRBV5-1 with TRBJ2-2; TRBD1 matches 8 bases. After removal of 1 base from V and 4 bases from J, the junction contained 6 bases not matched to a gene. The CDR3 sequence is 16 residues long. Germline-derived CDR1 and CDR2 are SGHRS and YFSETQ.

The chain uses TRBV19 and TRBJ2-7; 7 nucleotides line up with TRBD2. After removal of 1 base from V and 5 bases from J, the junction contained 5 bases not matched to a gene. Germline V gives CDR1 LNHDA, CDR2 SQIVND (reference sequence). The CDR3 is made up of 14 amino acids. Here the CDR3 DNA reads TGTGCCAGTAGTATAGTCCGCGGGGGTCACGAGCAGTACTTC. As protein: CASSIVRGGHEQYF. The full variable domain, with the rest looked up from reference TRBV19 and TRBJ2-7, is DGGITQSPKYLFRKEGQNVTLSCEQNLNHDAMYWYRQDPGQGLRLIYYSQIVNDFQKGDIAEGYSVSREKKESFPLTVTSAQKNPTAFYLCASSIVRGGHEQYFGPGTRLTVT.

The chain uses TRBV7-9 and TRBJ2-7; no clear D gene. The CDR3 extends over 13 amino acids. V was cut by 6 bases and J by 7 bases, with 16 bases left in between. Germline V lookup: CDR1 SEHNR, CDR2 FQNEAQ (reference sequence). The CDR3 loop is CASSWAFPEEQYF. The CDR3 region has the DNA TGTGCCAGCAGTTGGGCTTTCCCAGAGGAGCAGTACTTC. Filled out from reference TRBV7-9 and TRBJ2-7, the complete variable domain reads DTGVSQNPRHKITKRGQNVTFRCDPISEHNRLYWYRQTLGQGPEFLTYFQNEAQLEKSRLLSDRFSAERPKGSFSTLEIQRTEQGDSAMYLCASSWAFPEEQYFGPGTRLTVT.

V usage is TRBV5-4 and J usage is TRBJ1-2; no clear D. This CDR3 is 16 amino acids long. Germline loops: CDR1 SGHNT, CDR2 YYREEE (reference sequence). V dropped 3 bases and J dropped 4 bases, with 19 bases sitting between them. CDR3 nucleotides: TGTGCCAGCAGCTCCACGAACGAACAGAGATCCTATGGCTACACCTTC. Translated: CASSSTNEQRSYGYTF. The whole variable domain, filled in from reference TRBV5-4 and TRBJ1-2, reads ETGVTQSPTHLIKTRGQQVTLRCSSQSGHNTVSWYQQALGQGPQFIFQYYREEENGRGNFPPRFSGLQFPNYSSELNVNALELDDSALYLCASSSTNEQRSYGYTFGSGTRLTVV.

The chain uses TRBV30 and TRBJ2-5; tentative D call: TRBD2 (6 bases). There are 13 residues in the CDR3. CDR1 and CDR2 (germline): GTSNPN, SVGIG (reference sequence). V was clipped by 2 bases and J by 5 bases, with 12 bases between them. CDR3 coding DNA: TGTGCCTGGAGTTACGGGGGATGGGAGACCCAGTACTTC. Protein: CAWSYGGWETQYF.

The DNA of the CDR3 is TGTGCCAGCTCACGGCTACAGGGGTCCCTTTATGGCTACACCTTC. Its translation is CASSRLQGSLYGYTF. This chain links TRBV18 with TRBJ1-2, with TRBD1 matching over 7 bases. The CDR3 sequence is 15 residues long. Germline assignment: CDR1 KGHSH and CDR2 LQKENI. J gave up 5 bases and V 4 bases, and 10 bases lay outside the gene matches. The full variable domain, completed using reference TRBV18 and TRBJ1-2, is NAGVMQNPRHLVRRRGQEARLRCSPMKGHSHVYWYRQLPEEGLKFMVYLQKENIIDESGMPKERFSAEFPKEGPSILRIQQVVRGDSAAYFCASSRLQGSLYGYTFGSGTRLTVV.

This chain connects TRBV2 to TRBJ1-1; possible D gene TRBD1, 5 bases. CDR1 and CDR2 from the germline V gene are SNHLY and FYNNEI. V lost 5 bases and J 5 bases, leaving 9 bases between the germline ends. The CDR3 has 12 amino acids. The CDR3 sequence is CASSWGETEAFF. For the CDR3, the DNA is TGTGCCAGCAGTTGGGGGGAAACTGAAGCTTTCTTT.

This chain connects TRBV27 to TRBJ1-1; D gene unclear. CDR1 and CDR2 (germline): MNHEY, SMNVEV (reference sequence). There are 15 residues in the CDR3. The V and J ends lost 6 bases and 6 bases respectively, with 20 bases between them. Written as DNA, the CDR3 is TGTGCCAGCAGCCAAAGCCCTTTGACACGACCTGAAGCTTTCTTT. This codes for CASSQSPLTRPEAFF.

The genes are TRBV4-1 and TRBJ1-2; 9 bases are a match to TRBD1. CDR3 size: 19 residues. V gave up 1 base and J gave up 3 bases; unmatched junction bases: 15. Germline V gives CDR1 MGHRA, CDR2 YSYEKL. The CDR3 here is CASSQGPGQGKYRDYGYTF. The CDR3 DNA sequence: TGCGCCAGCAGCCAAGGTCCGGGACAGGGAAAATATAGGGACTATGGCTACACCTTC.

This sequence joins TRBV24-1 and TRBJ1-1; D is undetermined. Germline values: CDR1 KGHDR, CDR2 SFDVKD. The CDR3 is 15 amino acids. V lost 1 base and J lost 1, with 9 bases in between. The CDR3, as DNA: TGTGCCACCAGTGATTTAAAGACCTGGAACACTGAAGCTTTCTTT. Its protein product is CATSDLKTWNTEAFF.

The genes are TRBV3-1 (or the pseudogene TRBV3-2) and TRBJ2-7; D is uncertain. The V end lost 0 bases, the J end lost 3 bases, and 9 bases lay between the germline ends. Germline values: CDR1 LGHDT, CDR2 YNNKEL (reference sequence). The CDR3 runs 14 residues. CDR3 region: CASSQDRTLYEQYF. CDR3 in DNA: TGTGCCAGCAGCCAAGACAGGACCCTCTACGAGCAGTACTTC.

The chain employs TRBV19 and TRBJ2-4; 7 bases are a match to TRBD1. The CDR3 extends over 12 amino acids. Germline-derived CDR1 and CDR2 are LNHDA and SQIVND (reference sequence). V dropped 5 bases and J dropped 8; count of bases not matched to a gene: 3. CDR3 sequence reads: CASSFTGDIQYF. DNA of the CDR3: TGTGCCAGTAGTTTTACAGGGGACATTCAGTACTTC.

The genes are TRBV5-4 and TRBJ2-1; 7 nucleotides align to TRBD1. The CDR3 has 15 amino acids. Per germline, CDR1 SGHNT and CDR2 YYREEE (reference sequence). V shed 0 bases and J 7 bases; nucleotides not matched to a gene: 7. The CDR3 sequence is CASSLDGQAFNEQFF. For the CDR3, the DNA is TGTGCCAGCAGCTTGGATGGACAGGCCTTTAATGAGCAGTTCTTC.